The rows below give T cell receptor beta chains drawn from one sample of a study of blood T cell repertoires in COVID-19. Profiled with immunoSEQ multiplex PCR; TCRdb holds only in-frame clones, not every one. The sample lists 180,000 or so clones, around 82% seen once, with approximately 2.4% in the top ten. The sample consisted of peripheral blood. These receptors originate from a human donor with acute or convalescent COVID-19. The donor label of this sample is uncertain. The CDR3 runs from the conserved cysteine through the conserved F or W. A D gene is named only where the DNA matches it firmly. Where a row states a size, it is once, few, many or the class of an expanded clone; other rows omit it.

D	length	V	size	J	CDR3	DNA
-	16	TRBV19	-	TRBJ2-5	CASSIDASAGEETQYF	TGTGCCAGTAGTATAGATGCTAGCGCCGGTGAGGAGACCCAGTACTTC
TRBD1	15	TRBV5-4	-	TRBJ2-3	CASSPGGQGLHTQYF	TGTGCCAGCAGCCCCGGAGGACAGGGGTTGCATACGCAGTATTTT
TRBD1	14	TRBV5-4	-	TRBJ2-5	CASSGAGTGETQYF	TGTGCCAGCAGCGGGGCCGGGACAGGAGAGACCCAGTACTTC
-	12	TRBV19	-	TRBJ2-2	CASSDSTGELFF	TGTGCCAGTAGTGACAGTACCGGGGAGCTGTTTTTT
TRBD2	18	TRBV5-1	once	TRBJ2-1	CASSPKGLAGGTYNEQFF	TGCGCCAGCAGCCCAAAGGGACTAGCGGGGGGCACCTACAATGAGCAGTTCTTC
TRBD1	15	TRBV2	-	TRBJ2-7	CASSEATGGSYEQYF	TGTGCCAGCAGTGAAGCGACAGGGGGATCCTACGAGCAGTACTTC
TRBD1	15	TRBV3-1/TRBV3-2	once	TRBJ1-3	CASGTGPISGNTIYF	TGTGCCAGTGGGACAGGGCCAATCTCTGGAAACACCATATATTTT
TRBD2	14	TRBV11-3	-	TRBJ2-7	CASSTSGGAYEQYF	TGTGCCAGCAGTACTAGCGGGGGGGCCTACGAGCAGTACTTC
-	16	TRBV6-5	-	TRBJ1-3	CASSYGGAGSGNTIYF	TGTGCCAGCAGTTACGGCGGGGCCGGCTCTGGAAACACCATATATTTT
-	13	TRBV30	-	TRBJ1-3	CAWSAGSGNTIYF	TGTGCCTGGAGTGCCGGCTCTGGAAACACCATATATTTT